Below, 31 T cell receptor beta chains from the same sample are listed, as sequenced in a study of graft-versus-host responses after intestinal transplantation. The method was immunoSEQ multiplex PCR; TCRdb's version includes in-frame clones alone and lacks a portion of them. Seen here are some 8,700 clones, approximately 93% observed once, and the top ten hold roughly 2.2%. The material was PBMCs, obtained 11 days after intestinal transplantation. All receptors derive from a human patient who received an intestinal transplant, so some T cells may come from the graft donor.

The V call is TRBV7-9, the J call TRBJ2-7; TRBD2 matches 7 bases. The V gene's germline CDR1 is SEHNR and CDR2 FQNEAQ (reference sequence). This CDR3 comprises 14 residues. V trimming: 1 base; J trimming: 2 bases; junction bases outside the gene matches: 2. This chain's CDR3 is CASSLGGGAYEQYV. As DNA, the CDR3 is TGTGCCAGCAGCTTAGGGGGGGGAGCCTACGAGCAGTACGTC.

This clone came up once. CDR3 protein: CSVEDGGGSGANVLTF. DNA for the CDR3: TGCAGCGTTGAAGACGGAGGGGGCAGTGGGGCCAACGTCCTGACTTTC. V gene TRBV29-1 combines with J gene TRBJ2-6, with D possibly TRBD1 on 7 matching bases. From germline, CDR1 is SQVTM and CDR2 ANQGSEA. This CDR3 comprises 16 residues. V gave up 0 bases and J gave up 3 bases, with 12 bases separating them.

This sequence joins TRBV6-1 and TRBJ1-1, with 10 bases fitting TRBD1. This CDR3 comprises 16 residues. The junction had 8 bases not matched to a gene; V was cut back by 4 bases and J by 3 bases. Germline V gene lookup returns CDR1 MNHNS and CDR2 SASEGT. The CDR3 nucleotides read TGTGCCAGCAGTGTAGGGACAGGGGCGGAATACACTGAAGCTTTCTTT. It is translated as CASSVGTGAEYTEAFF.

The V call is TRBV10-3, the J call TRBJ2-1, with TRBD2 matching over 8 bases. Per germline, CDR1 ENHRY and CDR2 SYGVKD. This CDR3 is built from 14 residues. The V gene end was trimmed by 9 bases and the J gene end by 9 bases; junction bases not matched to a gene: 13. CDR3 amino acids: CAIEAGEQNGEQFF. Written as DNA, the CDR3 is TGTGCCATAGAAGCGGGGGAACAGAACGGTGAGCAGTTCTTC.

V usage is TRBV7-9 and J usage is TRBJ1-2, with D tentatively TRBD1 (5 bases). Germline V gives CDR1 SEHNR, CDR2 FQNEAQ (reference sequence). There are 14 residues in the CDR3. V shed 5 bases and J shed 2 bases, with 12 bases lying between them. CDR3: CASSPPGLNYGYTF. The CDR3 coding sequence is TGTGCCAGCAGCCCACCGGGACTGAACTATGGCTACACCTTC. Together with reference TRBV7-9 and TRBJ1-2, the CDR3 gives the full variable domain: DTGVSQNPRHKITKRGQNVTFRCDPISEHNRLYWYRQTLGQGPEFLTYFQNEAQLEKSRLLSDRFSAERPKGSFSTLEIQRTEQGDSAMYLCASSPPGLNYGYTFGSGTRLTVV.

The chain carries TRBV7-9 and TRBJ1-6, with 9 positions matching TRBD1. The CDR3 contains 18 residues. Per germline, CDR1 SEHNR and CDR2 FQNEAQ (reference sequence). Trimming at V came to 4 bases and at J to 5 bases, leaving 12 bases not matched to a gene. The CDR3, as DNA: TGTGCCAGCAGCTGGGGACAGGGTGGAGGAATGGATAATTCACCCCTCCACTTT. Residues: CASSWGQGGGMDNSPLHF. Using reference TRBV7-9 and TRBJ1-6 for the parts outside the CDR3, the full variable domain is DTGVSQNPRHKITKRGQNVTFRCDPISEHNRLYWYRQTLGQGPEFLTYFQNEAQLEKSRLLSDRFSAERPKGSFSTLEIQRTEQGDSAMYLCASSWGQGGGMDNSPLHFGNGTRLTVT.

This clone was counted between two and nine times. V gene TRBV5-8 combines with J gene TRBJ2-6; a possible D gene is TRBD2 (5 bases). Trimming shortened V by 2 bases and J by 1 base, and 7 bases separated the two germline ends. CDR1 and CDR2 (germline): SGHTS, YDEGEE. CDR3 length: 15 residues. The CDR3 region has the DNA TGTGCCAGCAGCTTAGGGAGTTCTGGGGCCAACGTCCTGACTTTC. Amino acid sequence: CASSLGSSGANVLTF.

The chain employs TRBV30 and TRBJ1-1, with 12 bases identical to TRBD1. This CDR3 is 17 amino acids long. V shed 2 bases and J 3 bases; nucleotides not matched to a gene: 10. The germline gives CDR1 GTSNPN, CDR2 SVGIG (reference sequence). CDR3 region: CAWSRMGQGAPYTEAFF. CDR3 bases: TGTGCCTGGAGTCGAATGGGACAGGGGGCCCCTTACACTGAAGCTTTCTTT.

This chain uses TRBV7-2 with TRBJ2-1; 7 bases map to TRBD2. The CDR3 covers 15 residues. Trimming cost V 6 bases and J 1 base; bases outside gene matches: 6. Per germline, CDR1 SGHTA and CDR2 FQGNSA. The chain's CDR3 is CASRPTSASYNEQFF. The CDR3 bases are TGTGCCAGCAGACCAACTAGCGCATCCTACAATGAGCAGTTCTTC.

The gene calls are TRBV2 and TRBJ2-1; 8 nucleotides line up with TRBD1. The CDR3 sequence is 17 residues long. CDR1 is SNHLY and CDR2 is FYNNEI in the germline V gene. Trimming removed 1 base from V and 6 bases from J; junction bases left unmatched: 11. The DNA of the CDR3 is TGTGCCAGCAGTGAAGAAGGGGGTCAGGGGGCGCGCAATGAGCAGTTCTTC. Amino acids: CASSEEGGQGARNEQFF.

In nucleotides, the CDR3 is TGTGCCAGCAGCGTAGCGGCGGGGGCCTACAATGAGCAGTTCTTC. Translated: CASSVAAGAYNEQFF. The V and J genes are TRBV9 and TRBJ2-1; TRBD2 agrees at 7 bases. Germline assignment: CDR1 SGDLS and CDR2 YYNGEE. This CDR3 comprises 15 residues. The ends lost 0 bases at V and 2 bases at J; junction bases unmatched: 2.

The chain combines TRBV5-5 with TRBJ1-6; 9 nucleotides line up with TRBD1. CDR1 SGHKS and CDR2 YYEKEE come from the germline V gene (reference sequence). CDR3 size: 16 residues. V lost 0 bases to trimming and J lost 6 bases; unmatched junction nucleotides: 4. The DNA for the CDR3 is TGTGCCAGCAGCTTGGGGGACAGGGAAGGTAATTCACCCCTCCACTTT. Translation gives CASSLGDREGNSPLHF. Supplemented by reference TRBV5-5 and TRBJ1-6, the full variable domain reads DAGVTQSPTHLIKTRGQQVTLRCSPISGHKSVSWYQQVLGQGPQFIFQYYEKEERGRGNFPDRFSARQFPNYSSELNVNALLLGDSALYLCASSLGDREGNSPLHFGNGTRLTVT.

This chain uses TRBV5-6 with TRBJ2-7, with D perhaps TRBD1 (6 bases). V lost 5 bases and J 0 bases, leaving 15 bases between the germline ends. This CDR3 comprises 15 residues. Looked up from germline, CDR1 is SGHDT and CDR2 is YYEEEE. CDR3 coding DNA: TGTGCCAGCAGGTTAGGGGGAGCAGGCTCCTACGAGCAGTACGTC. Protein product: CASRLGGAGSYEQYV.

The chain links TRBV11-2 to TRBJ2-5; no clear D. The V end was cut by 5 bases, the J end by 5 bases, with 9 bases between. The CDR3 extends over 12 amino acids. Germline-derived CDR1 and CDR2 are SGHAT and FQNNGV. CDR3 protein: CASSPSLETQYF. The CDR3 region has the DNA TGTGCCAGCAGCCCGAGCCTGGAGACCCAGTACTTC.

The genes are TRBV9 and TRBJ2-3; 7 bases are a match to TRBD1. CDR1 and CDR2 from the germline V gene are SGDLS and YYNGEE. The CDR3 is 15 amino acids. The V segment lost 5 bases and the J segment 0 bases; nucleotides outside the gene matches: 6. The CDR3 DNA reads TGTGCCAGCAGTGCAGGGGGTCCCAGCACAGATACGCAGTATTTT. Protein: CASSAGGPSTDTQYF.

CDR3 sequence reads: CASSVAGGRLGSDTQYF. CDR3 sequence (DNA): TGTGCCAGCAGCGTAGCGGGGGGGCGCCTCGGGTCAGATACGCAGTATTTT. The V gene is TRBV9, the J gene TRBJ2-3, with 8 positions matching TRBD2. Looked up from germline, CDR1 is SGDLS and CDR2 is YYNGEE. V shed 0 bases, J shed 4 bases, and the junction held 10 bases outside the gene matches. The CDR3 contains 17 residues.

Concerning this clone: The DNA is left out, because the CDR3 cannot be placed on it with certainty; the CDR3 is given as TCRdb lists it. J is TRBJ2-7 and V is TRBV21-1; the listed D gene, TRBD1, was not tested against the DNA. TRBV21-1 is designated a pseudogene. The CDR3 has 16 residues if both end residues are counted. The CDR3 region is CASSPSWGTGNYEQYF.

The chain has TRBV7-9 and TRBJ1-1, with 9 bases that match TRBD1. After removal of 6 bases from V and 1 base from J, the junction contained 3 bases not matched to a gene. Germline CDR1 and CDR2: SEHNR and FQNEAQ (reference sequence). The CDR3 extends over 14 amino acids. The CDR3 region is CASRNRGRNTEAFF. The CDR3 DNA follows: TGTGCCAGCAGGAACAGGGGGCGGAACACTGAAGCTTTCTTT.

This sequence joins TRBV10-1 and TRBJ2-2; 9 nucleotides align to TRBD2. Per the germline V gene, CDR1 is WNHNN and CDR2 is SYGVQD (reference sequence). The CDR3 is 17 amino acids. J gave up 1 base and V 3 bases, and 6 bases lay outside the gene matches. CDR3 sequence (DNA): TGCGCCAGCAGTGAAGGTTTGCGGGAGGGGAACACCGGGGAGCTGTTTTTT. This translates into CASSEGLREGNTGELFF.

This clone was found once. CDR3 in DNA: TGTGCCAGCAGTGGACAGGCCCCCTACTACGAGCAGTACTTC. Its protein product is CASSGQAPYYEQYF. The chain is built from TRBV2 and TRBJ2-7, with a weak D call TRBD1 (6 bases). From germline, CDR1 is SNHLY and CDR2 FYNNEI. The V gene lost 4 bases and the J gene lost 3 bases, with 13 bases spanning the gap. The CDR3 is 14 amino acids.

The chain carries TRBV5-1 and TRBJ2-7, with TRBD1 identical over 8 bases. Germline lookup yields CDR1 SGHRS and CDR2 YFSETQ. The CDR3 runs to 16 residues. V trimming: 0 bases; J trimming: 3 bases; junction bases outside the gene matches: 8. CDR3 sequence: CASSLEPQGAYYEQYF. CDR3 sequence (DNA): TGCGCCAGCAGCTTGGAGCCTCAGGGGGCGTACTACGAGCAGTACTTC.

CDR3: CASSQKSGGPGGNQPQHF. DNA for the CDR3: TGCGCCAGCAGCCAAAAGAGTGGGGGACCGGGAGGGAATCAGCCCCAGCATTTT. The V call is TRBV4-1, the J call TRBJ1-5, with a tentative D call TRBD1 (5 bases). The V gene lost 2 bases and the J gene lost 4 bases, with 21 bases spanning the gap. Germline values: CDR1 MGHRA, CDR2 YSYEKL. There are 18 residues in the CDR3.

The genes are TRBV11-2 and TRBJ2-3; D unclear. Trimming removed 2 bases at V and 4 bases at J, with 4 bases between. The V gene's germline CDR1 is SGHAT and CDR2 FQNNGV. This CDR3 spans 12 amino acids. CDR3 loop: CASSLWPDTQYF. The CDR3 region has the DNA TGTGCCAGCAGCTTATGGCCAGATACGCAGTATTTT.

The V call is TRBV2, the J call TRBJ2-3, with 10 bases fitting TRBD1. The CDR3 has 17 residues. The germline V gene encodes CDR1 SNHLY and CDR2 FYNNEI. V lost 9 bases and J lost 2; bases outside the gene matches: 14. CDR3: CASARGRQGAATDTQYF. In nucleotides, the CDR3 is TGTGCCAGTGCGAGGGGGAGACAGGGGGCTGCCACAGATACGCAGTATTTT.

The V call is TRBV5-1, the J call TRBJ2-5; 8 nucleotides line up with TRBD2. Looked up from germline, CDR1 is SGHRS and CDR2 is YFSETQ. The CDR3 is 16 residues long. Unmatched junction bases numbered 13, after V lost 4 bases and J lost 5 bases. CDR3 nucleotide sequence: TGCGCCAGCAGCCCAACCAGAAGGACTAGCAGGGAGACCCAGTACTTC. Its protein is CASSPTRRTSRETQYF.

The rearrangement joins TRBV28 to TRBJ2-7, with D perhaps matching TRBD1 (6 bases). The CDR3 runs to 13 residues. CDR1 is MDHEN, CDR2 SYDVKM, per germline. V gave up 5 bases and J gave up 2 bases, with 10 bases separating them. CDR3 DNA: TGTGCCAGCAGTCCTACAGGGACCTACGAGCAGTACGTC. The encoded protein is CASSPTGTYEQYV.

This clone occurred once. This sequence joins TRBV30 and TRBJ2-3, with D hard to call. Trimming took off 4 bases at V and 2 bases at J, with 10 bases between the two ends. The CDR3 extends over 13 amino acids. Germline CDR1 and CDR2: GTSNPN and SVGIG (reference sequence). The CDR3 region has the DNA TGTGCCTGGACCGAGGTATACACAGATACGCAGTATTTT. It is translated as CAWTEVYTDTQYF.

The chain combines TRBV28 with TRBJ2-1; weak D call: TRBD1 (6 bases). This CDR3 is built from 15 residues. Trimming cost V 2 bases and J 1 base, with 9 bases left between them. From germline, CDR1 is MDHEN and CDR2 SYDVKM. CDR3: CASSLGGPSYNEQFF. The CDR3 DNA is TGTGCCAGCAGTTTAGGGGGCCCTTCCTACAATGAGCAGTTCTTC.

V usage is TRBV4-3 and J usage is TRBJ2-2; TRBD1 is a possible D gene (5 bases). Between the trimmed V and J ends, which lost 0 bases and 4 bases, there was a span of 12 bases. The CDR3 totals 16 residues. Germline V gives CDR1 LGHNA, CDR2 YSLEER. The CDR3 bases are TGCGCCAGCAGCCAAGACACAGGTGTAGTCACCGGGGAGCTGTTTTTT. This sequence encodes CASSQDTGVVTGELFF.

The rearrangement links TRBV5-1 to TRBJ2-3, with TRBD1 identical over 9 bases. Germline V gene data show CDR1 as SGHRS and CDR2 as YFSETQ. J was trimmed by 4 bases and V by 7 bases; bases with no gene match: 10. CDR3 length equals 15 residues. The CDR3 spells CASHPGTGMPDTQYF. The DNA for the CDR3 is TGCGCCAGCCACCCCGGGACAGGGATGCCAGATACGCAGTATTTT.

The rearrangement uses TRBV6-4 and TRBJ2-2; D uncertain. This CDR3 is 13 amino acids long. Per the germline V gene, CDR1 is MRHNA and CDR2 is SNTAGT. V was pared by 6 bases and J by 0 bases, with 5 bases between. The chain's CDR3 is CASSGANTGELFF. The DNA of the CDR3 is TGTGCCAGCAGCGGAGCGAACACCGGGGAGCTGTTTTTT.